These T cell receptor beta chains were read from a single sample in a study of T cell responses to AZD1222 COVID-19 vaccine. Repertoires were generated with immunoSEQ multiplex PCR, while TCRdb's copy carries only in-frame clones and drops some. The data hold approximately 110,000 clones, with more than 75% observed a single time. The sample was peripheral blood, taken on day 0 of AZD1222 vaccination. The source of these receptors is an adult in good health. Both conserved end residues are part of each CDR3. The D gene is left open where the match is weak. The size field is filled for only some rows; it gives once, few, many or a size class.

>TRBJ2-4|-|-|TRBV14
TGTGCCAGCAGCCCCTCGAGGCTCGCAGCCAAAAACATTCAGTACTTC
CASSPSRLAAKNIQYF
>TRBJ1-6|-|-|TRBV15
TGTGCCACCAGCAGAGATCGGTCCCGAGATTCACCCCTCCACTTT
CATSRDRSRDSPLHF
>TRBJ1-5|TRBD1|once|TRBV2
TGTGCCAGCAGCAAGGACAGGAGGCCTCCCCTAAATCAGCCCCAGCATTTT
CASSKDRRPPLNQPQHF
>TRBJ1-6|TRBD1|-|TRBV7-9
TGTGCCAGCAGCTCAACCGGGACAGGGGGTTCACCCCTCCACTTT
CASSSTGTGGSPLHF
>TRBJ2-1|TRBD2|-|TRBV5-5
TGTGCCAGCAGCTTGGGAAGGGCTAGCGGGCAAAACTCCTACAATGAGCAGTTCTTC
CASSLGRASGQNSYNEQFF
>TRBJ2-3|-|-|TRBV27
TGTGCCAGCAGTTTATCCCCATTAGATACGCAGTATTTT
CASSLSPLDTQYF
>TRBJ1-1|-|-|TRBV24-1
TGTGCCACCAGTGATTTCCGAGGGGTGGGACTAGAAGCTTTCTTT
CATSDFRGVGLEAFF
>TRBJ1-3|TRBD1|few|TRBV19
TGTGCCAGTAGTACCTTGACAGGGATGAGGGGAAACACCATATATTTT
CASSTLTGMRGNTIYF
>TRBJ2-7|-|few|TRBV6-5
TGTGCCAGCACTCCCATGGGACTTGTATACGAGCAGTACTTC
CASTPMGLVYEQYF
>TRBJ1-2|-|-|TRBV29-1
TGCAGCGTTGAAGCCCCACCTAGTGGCGGCTACACCTTC
CSVEAPPSGGYTF
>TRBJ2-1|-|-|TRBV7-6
TGTGCCAGCAGCTTCCTAGCGAATCGTCCCAATGAGCAGTTCTTC
CASSFLANRPNEQFF
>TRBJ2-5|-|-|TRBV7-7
TGTGCCAGCAGCTTAGAGGCGGCGGGACAAGAGACCCAGTACTTC
CASSLEAAGQETQYF
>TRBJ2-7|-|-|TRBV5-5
TGTGCCAGCAGCTTGGGGGGAGGCAGGGCTCTCTACGAGCAGTACTTC
CASSLGGGRALYEQYF
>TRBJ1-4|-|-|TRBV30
TGTGCCTGGTCAGCGGGGAAGGGGGCAACTAATGAAAAACTGTTTTTT
CAWSAGKGATNEKLFF
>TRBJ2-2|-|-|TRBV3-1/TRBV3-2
TGTGCCAGCAGCGCCGGATTCAGTCCCGGGGAGCTGTTTTTT
CASSAGFSPGELFF
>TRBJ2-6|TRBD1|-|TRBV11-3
TGTGCCTCCGGGGACAGCTCTGGGGCCAACGTCCTGACTTTC
CASGDSSGANVLTF
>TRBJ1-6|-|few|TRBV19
TGTGCCAGTAGTATGGTCCTGGGTAATTCACCCCTCCACTTT
CASSMVLGNSPLHF
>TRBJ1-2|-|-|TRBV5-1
TGCGCCAGCAGCTCGGCGGAGGGTGCTAACTATGGCTACACCTTC
CASSSAEGANYGYTF
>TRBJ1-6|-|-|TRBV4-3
TGCGCCAGCAGCCCCGACAGTTATAATTCACCCCTCCACTTT
CASSPDSYNSPLHF
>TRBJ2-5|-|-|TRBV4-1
TGCGCCAGCAGCCAAGGGAACAAACAAGAGACCCAGTACTTC
CASSQGNKQETQYF
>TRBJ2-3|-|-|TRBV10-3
TGTGCCATCAGCAGGGGCCCAGATACGCAGTATTTT
CAISRGPDTQYF
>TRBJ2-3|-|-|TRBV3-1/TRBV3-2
TGTGCCAGCAGCCCCCAAGATTCAGATACGCAGTATTTT
CASSPQDSDTQYF
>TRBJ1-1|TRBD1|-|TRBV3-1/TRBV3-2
TGTGCCAGCAGCCAAGTCCGGAGTTCGGGACAGGGGGCCGTAAACACTGAAGCTTTCTTT
CASSQVRSSGQGAVNTEAFF
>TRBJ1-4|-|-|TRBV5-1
TGCGCCAGCAGCTTCGCCCCCCCCGGCAGGGTGCCCACAACTAATGAAAAACTGTTTTTT
CASSFAPPGRVPTTNEKLFF
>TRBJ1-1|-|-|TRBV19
TGTGCCAGTAGTTCGGGCGGGAACACTGAAGCTTTCTTT
CASSSGGNTEAFF
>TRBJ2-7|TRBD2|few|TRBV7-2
TGTGCCAGCAGCCCCCGGACTAGCGGGGGGAGGGAGCAGTACTTC
CASSPRTSGGREQYF
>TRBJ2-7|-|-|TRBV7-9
TGTGCCAGCAGGGGGCAGGGGCGGCCCCCCTACGAGCAGTACTTC
CASRGQGRPPYEQYF
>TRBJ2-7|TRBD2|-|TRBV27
TGTGCCAGCAGTCCCACGGCGGGGGTCGCCTACGAGCAGTACTTC
CASSPTAGVAYEQYF
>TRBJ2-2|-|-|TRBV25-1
TGTGCCAGCAAGGTCCATTGGAACACCGGGGAGCTGTTTTTT
CASKVHWNTGELFF
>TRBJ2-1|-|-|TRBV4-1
TGCGCCAGCAGCCATCTAGATTTAGGGTTGAACCTTAACAATGAGCAGTTCTTC
CASSHLDLGLNLNNEQFF
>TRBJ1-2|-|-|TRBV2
TGTGCCAGCAGCGGGGGATCTCACCGCCCTAACTATGGCTACACCTTC
CASSGGSHRPNYGYTF
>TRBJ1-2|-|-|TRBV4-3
TGCGCCAGCAGCCAAGAGACTGCGGGGAGGGATGGCTACACCTTC
CASSQETAGRDGYTF
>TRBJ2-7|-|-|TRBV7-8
TGTGCCAGCAGCTTACTTCCAGGGACCTCCTACGAGCAGTACTTC
CASSLLPGTSYEQYF
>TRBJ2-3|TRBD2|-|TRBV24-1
TGTGCCACCAGAGGACTAGCGGGGGGCTGGTATTTT
CATRGLAGGWYF
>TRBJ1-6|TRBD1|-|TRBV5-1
TGCGCCAGCGCGTTTGACAGGGTGAATTCACCCCTCCACTTT
CASAFDRVNSPLHF
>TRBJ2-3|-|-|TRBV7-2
TGTGCCAGCAGCTTCAGTGATACGCAGTATTTT
CASSFSDTQYF
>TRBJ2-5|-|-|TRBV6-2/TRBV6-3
TGTGCCAGCAGTTACCCCGCGATAGCGGACAGGCTAAACCAAGAGACCCAGTACTTC
CASSYPAIADRLNQETQYF
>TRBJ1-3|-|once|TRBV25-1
TGTGCCAGCAGTAGGGACTCTGGAAACACCATATATTTT
CASSRDSGNTIYF
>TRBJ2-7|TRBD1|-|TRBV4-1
TGCGCCAGCAGCCAATCCGGACAGGGGCCCTACGAGCAGTACTTC
CASSQSGQGPYEQYF
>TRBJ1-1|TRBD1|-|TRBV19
TGTGCCAGTAGCTGGACAGGAGGCACTGAAGCTTTCTTT
CASSWTGGTEAFF
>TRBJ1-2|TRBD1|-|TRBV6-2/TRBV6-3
TGTGCCAGCAGTTACGCCAGACAGGGGACCTATGGCTACACCTTC
CASSYARQGTYGYTF
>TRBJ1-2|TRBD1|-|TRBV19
TGTGCCAGTAGTTTCTCCGGGACAGCGTATGGCTACACCTTC
CASSFSGTAYGYTF
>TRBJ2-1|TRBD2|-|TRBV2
TGTGCCAGTAGTGAACAACTAGCGGGGGGTGCCAATGAGCAGTTCTTC
CASSEQLAGGANEQFF
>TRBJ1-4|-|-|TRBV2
TGTGTCCAAAAGGGACTTAATGAAAAACTGTTTTTT
CVQKGLNEKLFF
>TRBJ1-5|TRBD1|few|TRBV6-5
TGTGCCAGCAGTCGTTTGACAGGGGGGAATCAGCCCCAGCATTTT
CASSRLTGGNQPQHF
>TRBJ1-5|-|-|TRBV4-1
TGCGCCAGCAGCCAAGGCATAACTAGCAATCAGCCCCAGCATTTT
CASSQGITSNQPQHF
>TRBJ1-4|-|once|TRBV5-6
TGTGCCAGCTCTAACCCCGGGGGAGGTGAAAAACTGTTTTTT
CASSNPGGGEKLFF
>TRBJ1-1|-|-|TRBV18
TGTGCCAGCTCACTGGGACGGTGGGGGGACACTGAAGCTTTCTTT
CASSLGRWGDTEAFF
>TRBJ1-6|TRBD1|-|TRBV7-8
TGTGCCAGCAGCCCTTGGACAGGGGTGAATTCACCCCTCCACTTT
CASSPWTGVNSPLHF